These 26 T cell receptor beta chains were sequenced from one sample in a study of breast tumors, draining lymph nodes, adjacent tissues. TCRdb ran MiXCR on the multiplex PCR reads and lists one entry per CDR3 protein. This sample yields 20,000 to 30,000 distinct CDR3 sequences, of which approximately 63% are seen a single time; around a quarter belongs to the top ten. The material sequenced was tumor-adjacent breast tissue. The receptors were sampled from a female donor with breast cancer. Some clones in this sample may be carry-over from other donors' samples.

The V and J genes are TRBV25-1 and TRBJ1-6; the D gene is possibly TRBD1 (5 bases). Between the trimmed V and J ends, which lost 10 bases and 7 bases, there was a span of 20 bases. Germline lookup yields CDR1 MGHDK and CDR2 SYGVNS. The CDR3 length is 15 residues. CDR3 protein: CATQPGARRNSPLHF. CDR3 nucleotide sequence: TGTGCCACCCAGCCCGGGGCGCGTCGGAATTCACCCCTCCACTTT.

This chain joins TRBV5-1 and TRBJ1-6; weak D call: TRBD1 (5 bases). Trimming removed 3 bases at V and 9 bases at J, with 19 bases between. Germline CDR1 and CDR2: SGHRS and YFSETQ. The CDR3 covers 16 residues. The CDR3 DNA sequence: TGCGCCAGCAGCTCTAACTCAGCGGGGGTCGCTTCACCCCTCCACTTT. This encodes CASSSNSAGVASPLHF.

V usage is TRBV6-5 and J usage is TRBJ2-7, with a weak D call TRBD2 (6 bases). V was clipped by 2 bases and J by 2 bases, with 13 bases between them. CDR1 and CDR2 from the germline V gene are MNHEY and SVGAGI. CDR3 length: 15 residues. The CDR3 loop is CASSYGPGRTYEQYF. The CDR3 DNA sequence: TGTGCCAGCAGTTACGGGCCAGGGAGGACCTACGAGCAGTACTTC.

The chain combines TRBV4-1 with TRBJ2-7; TRBD1 is a possible D gene (5 bases). The V end lost 1 base, the J end lost 3 bases, and 7 bases lay between the germline ends. The germline CDR1 and CDR2 sequences are MGHRA and YSYEKL. The CDR3 extends over 13 amino acids. In DNA form, the CDR3 reads TGCGCCAGCAGCCAAGGACAGCTCTACGAGCAGTACTTC. Amino acids: CASSQGQLYEQYF.

The V call is TRBV5-1, the J call TRBJ2-5; D uncertain. Trimming pared 0 bases from V and 4 bases from J, leaving 10 bases between. CDR3 length equals 14 residues. The V gene's germline CDR1 is SGHRS and CDR2 YFSETQ. CDR3 protein: CASSLGANLETQYF. The CDR3 DNA sequence: TGCGCCAGCAGCTTGGGAGCAAACTTAGAGACCCAGTACTTC.

This clonotype was seen many times. This chain connects TRBV27 to TRBJ2-3; TRBD2 agrees at 12 bases. This CDR3 has 15 residues. Unmatched junction bases numbered 5, after V lost 7 bases and J lost 3 bases. In germline, CDR1 is MNHEY, CDR2 SMNVEV (reference sequence). The CDR3 protein is CASTQGLAGTDTQYF. DNA for the CDR3: TGTGCCAGCACCCAAGGACTAGCGGGAACAGATACGCAGTATTTT.

The V gene is TRBV19, the J gene TRBJ2-7, with 10 positions matching TRBD1. The junction had 0 bases not matched to a gene; V was cut back by 5 bases and J by 5 bases. CDR1 and CDR2 (germline): LNHDA, SQIVND (reference sequence). The CDR3 spans 12 residues. The chain's CDR3 is CASSGTGDEQYF. DNA for the CDR3: TGTGCCAGTAGTGGGACAGGGGACGAGCAGTACTTC.

The chain recombines TRBV9 with TRBJ2-3; tentatively, D is TRBD1 (6 bases). This CDR3 spans 16 amino acids. CDR1 is SGDLS and CDR2 is YYNGEE in the germline V gene. V gave up 4 bases and J gave up 0 bases, with 15 bases separating them. CDR3 sequence reads: CASSPRTAPSTDTQYF. In DNA form, the CDR3 reads TGTGCCAGCAGCCCAAGGACAGCGCCCAGCACAGATACGCAGTATTTT.

The chain uses TRBV6-5 and TRBJ1-4; TRBD1 agrees at 7 bases. The length of the CDR3 is 14 residues. Trimming took 2 bases from V and 8 from J; bases not matched to a gene: 5. Germline CDR1 is MNHEY and CDR2 is SVGAGI. CDR3 in DNA: TGTGCCAGCAGTTACAGGGGGCCTAGGGAAAAACTGTTTTTT. Translated: CASSYRGPREKLFF.

The V and J genes are TRBV18 and TRBJ1-4; a weak D match, TRBD1 (6 bases). Germline CDR1 KGHSH, CDR2 LQKENI. V was clipped by 3 bases and J by 4 bases, with 15 bases between them. This CDR3 region has 16 residues. The CDR3 sequence: CASSPIYLDSNEKLFF. In DNA, the CDR3 is TGTGCCAGCTCACCGATATACTTGGACAGTAATGAAAAACTGTTTTTT.

The CDR3, as DNA: TGTGCCAGCAGCTATGCGAGGACAGGGGGACACTATGGCTACACCTTC. This encodes CASSYARTGGHYGYTF. This rearrangement joins TRBV7-2 to TRBJ1-2; 10 bases agree with TRBD1. V lost 4 bases, J lost 3 bases, and 8 bases stayed unmatched. The CDR3 runs to 16 residues. Germline V gene data show CDR1 as SGHTA and CDR2 as FQGNSA.

With regard to this clonotype: The junction departs from the called germline gene at one end, perhaps through a read error. Here the CDR3 reads CTSSLAPGSGELFF. The CDR3 coding sequence is TGTACCAGCAGCTTAGCGCCGGGTTCCGGGGAACTGTTTTTT. This sequence joins TRBV7-2 and TRBJ2-2; D might be TRBD2 (5 bases). Germline V CDR1 and CDR2: SGHTA, FQGNSA. The CDR3 length is 14 residues.

The CDR3 reads CSAGTIYEQYF. For the CDR3, the DNA is TGCAGTGCGGGGACTATCTACGAGCAGTACTTC. This chain uses TRBV20-1 with TRBJ2-7; 7 nucleotides align to TRBD2. CDR1 DFQATT and CDR2 SNEGSKA come from the germline V gene (reference sequence). Trimming cost V 6 bases and J 3 bases; bases outside gene matches: 2. The CDR3 spans 11 residues.

This clonotype was counted many times. The V gene is TRBV4-1, the J gene TRBJ2-4; TRBD1 aligns across 7 bases. Germline V CDR1 and CDR2: MGHRA, YSYEKL. The CDR3 is 19 amino acids. Trimming at V came to 4 bases and at J to 7 bases, leaving 22 bases not matched to a gene. The chain's CDR3 is CASSPWGPQDRRIQNIQYF. As DNA, the CDR3 is TGCGCCAGCAGCCCATGGGGGCCCCAGGACAGGAGGATACAGAACATTCAGTACTTC.

In its sample, this clonotype was seen once. V and J are TRBV20-1 and TRBJ2-7, with D possibly being TRBD2 (5 bases). The length of the CDR3 is 13 residues. CDR1 and CDR2 (germline): DFQATT, SNEGSKA (reference sequence). Trimming left V 0 bases short and J 6 bases short, with 12 bases between. The DNA of the CDR3 is TGCAGTGCTAGAGAGGGAGCGGCTAGCGAGCAGTACTTC. Its protein product is CSAREGAASEQYF.

This clonotype qualifies as medium-sized. The rearrangement uses TRBV20-1 and TRBJ1-5; 8 bases are a match to TRBD1. After removal of 6 bases from V and 5 bases from J, the junction contained 15 bases not matched to a gene. The length of the CDR3 is 16 residues. Germline-derived CDR1 and CDR2 are DFQATT and SNEGSKA (reference sequence). Here the CDR3 DNA reads TGCAGTGCGCCGACAGGGGTTGTGAATGGCGATCAGCCCCAGCATTTT. Translation: CSAPTGVVNGDQPQHF.

This rearrangement joins TRBV9 to TRBJ2-1; 8 bases agree with TRBD2. V lost 0 bases and J lost 4; bases outside the gene matches: 3. The length of the CDR3 is 15 residues. CDR1 and CDR2 from the germline V gene are SGDLS and YYNGEE. CDR3 amino acids: CASSVGIAGYNEQFF. Written as DNA, the CDR3 is TGTGCCAGCAGCGTAGGAATAGCGGGATACAATGAGCAGTTCTTC.

This rearrangement joins TRBV24-1 to TRBJ2-2, with 7 bases that match TRBD1. The germline gives CDR1 KGHDR, CDR2 SFDVKD. The CDR3 has 15 residues. V trimming: 4 bases; J trimming: 4 bases; junction bases outside the gene matches: 5. CDR3 loop: CATSEHRGSTGELFF. The CDR3 DNA sequence: TGTGCCACCAGTGAACACAGGGGAAGCACCGGGGAGCTGTTTTTT.

Judged by abundance, this clonotype is large. This chain connects TRBV2 to TRBJ1-5; a possible D gene is TRBD1 (5 bases). The CDR3 loop spans 13 amino acids. The V end was cut by 6 bases, the J end by 5 bases, with 11 bases between. In germline, CDR1 is SNHLY, CDR2 FYNNEI. As DNA, the CDR3 is TGTGCCAGCAGCGGGGGTAGGGATCAGCCCCAGCATTTT. It is translated as CASSGGRDQPQHF.

This clonotype showed up just once. The chain recombines TRBV20-1 with TRBJ2-3; 10 bases are a match to TRBD1. This CDR3 is 15 amino acids long. CDR1 is DFQATT and CDR2 is SNEGSKA in the germline V gene (reference sequence). Losses at the gene ends were 5 bases for V and 3 bases for J; bases not matched to a gene: 8. The CDR3 is CSALGGQGRTDTQYF. The CDR3 nucleotides are TGCAGTGCTCTAGGGGGACAGGGGCGAACAGATACGCAGTATTTT.

The chain carries TRBV2 and TRBJ1-1; perhaps TRBD1 as D (5 bases). Germline V gene sequence: CDR1 SNHLY, CDR2 FYNNEI. V lost 2 bases and J lost 5, with 15 bases in between. The CDR3 sequence is 15 residues long. The CDR3 region is CASSETPAGNTEAFF. The CDR3 DNA reads TGTGCCAGCAGTGAAACCCCAGCAGGGAATACTGAAGCTTTCTTT.

The chain recombines TRBV5-5 with TRBJ2-7; no clear D. Germline CDR1 reads SGHKS; CDR2 reads YYEKEE (reference sequence). Trimming removed 0 bases at V and 5 bases at J, with 6 bases between. The CDR3 is 12 amino acids. The DNA for the CDR3 is TGTGCCAGCAGCTTGGGCCGGAACGAGCAGTACTTC. It yields the protein CASSLGRNEQYF. The variable domain in full, completed from reference TRBV5-5 and TRBJ2-7, reads DAGVTQSPTHLIKTRGQQVTLRCSPISGHKSVSWYQQVLGQGPQFIFQYYEKEERGRGNFPDRFSARQFPNYSSELNVNALLLGDSALYLCASSLGRNEQYFGPGTRLTVT.

V and J are TRBV3-1 and TRBJ1-4, with no clear D. CDR3 size: 17 residues. The germline V gene encodes CDR1 LGHDT and CDR2 YNNKEL (reference sequence). V was clipped by 4 bases and J by 7 bases, with 22 bases between them. Here the CDR3 DNA reads TGTGCCAGCAGCCGAAGCAGGTCCTCGGGAGGGAGTGAAAAACTGTTTTTT. It yields the protein CASSRSRSSGGSEKLFF.

This clonotype has only one observation. The rearrangement links TRBV10-3 to TRBJ2-7, with a possible D match to TRBD2 (5 bases). The CDR3 covers 13 residues. The V end was cut by 0 bases, the J end by 6 bases, with 9 bases between. Germline V lookup: CDR1 ENHRY, CDR2 SYGVKD. The CDR3 sequence is CAISESDSREQYF. DNA for the CDR3: TGTGCCATCAGTGAGTCGGACTCTCGCGAGCAGTACTTC.

This rearrangement joins TRBV5-1 to TRBJ2-1, with TRBD2 matching 14 bases. The CDR3 contains 13 residues. Per the germline V gene, CDR1 is SGHRS and CDR2 is YFSETQ. V shed 7 bases, J shed 10 bases, and the junction held 4 bases outside the gene matches. The CDR3 spells CASGTSGSNEQFF. Written as DNA, the CDR3 is TGCGCCAGCGGGACTAGCGGGAGCAACGAGCAGTTCTTC.

This clonotype was detected ten times or more. The rearrangement links TRBV5-1 to TRBJ2-4; 11 bases line up with TRBD1. With V trimmed by 4 bases and J by 6 bases, 6 bases remained unmatched. This CDR3 is built from 15 residues. In germline, CDR1 is SGHRS, CDR2 YFSETQ. CDR3 loop: CASSAGQGALNIQYF. In nucleotides, the CDR3 is TGCGCCAGCAGCGCTGGACAGGGGGCTTTAAACATTCAGTACTTC.